These 16 T cell receptor beta chains share one sample of origin, sequenced in a study of T-cell memory formation after mild COVID-19. Via MiXCR, TCRdb re-called the 5' RACE reads, giving one row per CDR3 protein. The sample holds around 250,000 distinct CDR3 sequences, roughly a sixth seen once. The sequencing sample was made of PBMCs or a T cell subset sorted from them (not recorded which). Source of these receptors: a young man who had mild COVID-19 (a few samples of this study predate the infection). Cell type and time point are not known.

This clonotype was picked up a small number of times. The chain has TRBV7-6 and TRBJ2-1; D might be TRBD1 or TRBD2, each matching 6 bases. From germline, CDR1 is SGHVS and CDR2 FNYEAQ. The CDR3 is made up of 13 amino acids. V lost 5 bases to trimming and J lost 14 bases, with 19 bases between them. The CDR3, as DNA: TGTGCCAGCAGCCCCCCGAAGAGGGGGGAGAAGTTCTTC. Protein: CASSPPKRGEKFF.

This clonotype was observed a handful of times. This sequence joins TRBV4-1 and TRBJ1-1; D perhaps matches TRBD1 (6 bases). V gave up 6 bases and J gave up 4 bases, with 15 bases separating them. Per the germline V gene, CDR1 is MGHRA and CDR2 is YSYEKL. This CDR3 comprises 14 residues. CDR3 DNA sequence: TGCGCCAGCAGACAGGGCTTGGGCGTCACTGAAGCTTTCTTT. Encoded protein: CASRQGLGVTEAFF.

This clonotype was observed a handful of times. The chain has TRBV6-2 or TRBV6-3 and TRBJ2-7; TRBD2 aligns across 9 bases. This CDR3 region has 15 residues. V shed 2 bases, J shed 1 base, and the junction held 3 bases outside the gene matches. The V gene's germline CDR1 is MNHEY and CDR2 SVGEGT. In DNA form, the CDR3 reads TGTGCCAGCAGTTACAGGCTAGCGGGGTCCTACGAGCAGTACGTC. This codes for CASSYRLAGSYEQYV.

The chain combines TRBV5-4 with TRBJ1-1, with unresolved D. CDR1 is SGHNT and CDR2 is YYREEE in the germline V gene (reference sequence). This CDR3 comprises 15 residues. V was trimmed by 5 bases and J by 6 bases, leaving 20 bases between them. This CDR3 reads CASSPGSFPIPEAFF. For the CDR3, the DNA is TGTGCCAGCAGTCCAGGAAGTTTCCCTATACCTGAAGCTTTCTTT.

This clonotype was seen a handful of times. This sequence joins TRBV5-1 and TRBJ1-6, with a tentative D call TRBD1 (6 bases). CDR1 SGHRS and CDR2 YFSETQ come from the germline V gene. V was pared by 0 bases and J by 7 bases, with 11 bases between. The CDR3 contains 15 residues. CDR3 DNA sequence: TGCGCCAGCAGCTTGGCCGGGACATTAAATTCACCCCTCCACTTT. Encoded protein: CASSLAGTLNSPLHF.

This CDR3 reads CSARDPRGNTEAFF. The CDR3 DNA reads TGCAGTGCTAGAGACCCCCGAGGGAACACTGAAGCTTTCTTT. The genes are TRBV20-1 and TRBJ1-1; D gene uncertain. V was trimmed by 0 bases and J by 1 base, leaving 9 bases between them. This CDR3 is built from 14 residues. The germline V gene has CDR1 DFQATT and CDR2 SNEGSKA (reference sequence).

This clonotype was recorded at least ten times. V usage is TRBV4-3 and J usage is TRBJ2-1, with D perhaps TRBD2 (5 bases). The CDR3 has 15 residues. The germline V and J ends were trimmed by 1 base and 4 bases, with 11 bases remaining between them. Per germline, CDR1 LGHNA and CDR2 YSLEER. CDR3 amino acids: CASSQVRREYNEQFF. The CDR3 DNA reads as TGCGCCAGCAGCCAAGTGCGTCGGGAATACAATGAGCAGTTCTTC.

Here the CDR3 reads CATTRTRGENTEAFF. CDR3 nucleotide sequence: TGTGCCACTACCAGAACACGGGGAGAGAACACTGAAGCTTTCTTT. The chain recombines TRBV2 with TRBJ1-1; D uncertain. V lost 10 bases and J lost 1, with 19 bases in between. The CDR3 is made up of 15 amino acids. Germline V CDR1 and CDR2: SNHLY, FYNNEI.

This clonotype was observed at least ten times. This chain connects TRBV24-1 to TRBJ2-1; 8 bases agree with TRBD2. Per germline, CDR1 KGHDR and CDR2 SFDVKD. V lost 5 bases, J lost 7 bases, and 6 bases stayed unmatched. The CDR3 length is 14 residues. The CDR3 nucleotides are TGTGCCACCAGTGGCGGGGGGTATAGGAATGAGCAGTTCTTC. It encodes CATSGGGYRNEQFF.

This chain connects TRBV7-2 to TRBJ2-5, with D perhaps matching TRBD2 (5 bases). The V end lost 5 bases, the J end lost 5 bases, and 15 bases lay between the germline ends. Germline V gives CDR1 SGHTA, CDR2 FQGNSA. This CDR3 region has 14 residues. CDR3 sequence (DNA): TGTGCCAGCAGCCCAGGCGGGTCCCGGGAGACCCAGTACTTC. The encoded protein is CASSPGGSRETQYF.

DNA for the CDR3: TGTGCCAGCAGCCTTCCGGCCGGGGGGGCACAGAACACTGAAGCTTTCTTT. It encodes CASSLPAGGAQNTEAFF. J is TRBJ1-1 and V is TRBV7-2; possibly TRBD1 for D (6 bases). The CDR3 spans 17 residues. Trimming took 5 bases from V and 1 from J, leaving 20 bases between them. Germline V lookup: CDR1 SGHTA, CDR2 FQGNSA.

This chain links TRBV5-1 with TRBJ2-7; D perhaps matches TRBD1 (6 bases). V was cut by 1 base and J by 5 bases, with 16 bases left in between. CDR3 length: 15 amino acids. CDR1 is SGHRS and CDR2 is YFSETQ in the germline V gene. CDR3 sequence reads: CASSLSGEWGNEQYV. CDR3 bases: TGCGCCAGCAGCTTGTCAGGGGAATGGGGAAACGAGCAGTACGTC.

The chain couples TRBV6-6 to TRBJ1-5; D not resolved. This CDR3 comprises 13 residues. V gave up 5 bases and J gave up 4 bases, with 9 bases separating them. The germline V gene has CDR1 MNHNY and CDR2 SVGAGI (reference sequence). The CDR3: CASSGYINQPQHF. The CDR3, as DNA: TGTGCCAGCAGTGGTTACATAAATCAGCCCCAGCATTTT.

This chain connects TRBV27 to TRBJ1-5; 7 bases fit TRBD1. The V segment lost 3 bases and the J segment 6 bases; nucleotides outside the gene matches: 5. Germline loops: CDR1 MNHEY, CDR2 SMNVEV (reference sequence). The CDR3 contains 14 residues. The chain's CDR3 is CASSFSGGFQPQHF. CDR3 bases: TGTGCCAGCAGTTTTTCAGGGGGGTTTCAGCCCCAGCATTTT.

The genes are TRBV25-1 and TRBJ2-2; D is unclear. The V gene lost 3 bases and the J gene lost 4 bases, with 9 bases spanning the gap. CDR1 and CDR2 from the germline V gene are MGHDK and SYGVNS. There are 14 residues in the CDR3. CDR3 sequence (DNA): TGTGCCAGCAGTGAGGTTTTGTTCACCGGGGAGCTGTTTTTT. Translated, it gives CASSEVLFTGELFF.

This clonotype was counted at least ten times. CDR3 nucleotides: TGCAGTGCTAGCTCAGGGGCCCCCTACAATGAGCAGTTCTTC. Translating gives CSASSGAPYNEQFF. This chain links TRBV20-1 with TRBJ2-1; D is perhaps TRBD1 (6 bases). Trimming pared 3 bases from V and 2 bases from J, leaving 11 bases between. The germline V gene encodes CDR1 DFQATT and CDR2 SNEGSKA (reference sequence). This CDR3 is built from 14 residues.